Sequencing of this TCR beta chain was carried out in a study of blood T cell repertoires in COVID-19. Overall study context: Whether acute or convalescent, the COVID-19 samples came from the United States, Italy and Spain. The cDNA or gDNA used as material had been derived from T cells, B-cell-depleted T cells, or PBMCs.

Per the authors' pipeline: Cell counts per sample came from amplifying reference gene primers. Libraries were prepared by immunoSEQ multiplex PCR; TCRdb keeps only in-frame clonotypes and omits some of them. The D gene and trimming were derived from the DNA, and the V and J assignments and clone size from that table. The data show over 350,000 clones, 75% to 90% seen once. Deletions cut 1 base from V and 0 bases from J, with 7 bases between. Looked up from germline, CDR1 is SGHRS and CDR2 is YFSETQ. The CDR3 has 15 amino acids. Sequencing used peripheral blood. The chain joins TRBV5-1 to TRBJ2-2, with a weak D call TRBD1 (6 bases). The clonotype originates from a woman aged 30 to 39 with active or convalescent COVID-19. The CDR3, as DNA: TGCGCCAGCAGCTTGAACAGGGCGAACACCGGGGAGCTGTTTTTT. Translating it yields CASSLNRANTGELFF.